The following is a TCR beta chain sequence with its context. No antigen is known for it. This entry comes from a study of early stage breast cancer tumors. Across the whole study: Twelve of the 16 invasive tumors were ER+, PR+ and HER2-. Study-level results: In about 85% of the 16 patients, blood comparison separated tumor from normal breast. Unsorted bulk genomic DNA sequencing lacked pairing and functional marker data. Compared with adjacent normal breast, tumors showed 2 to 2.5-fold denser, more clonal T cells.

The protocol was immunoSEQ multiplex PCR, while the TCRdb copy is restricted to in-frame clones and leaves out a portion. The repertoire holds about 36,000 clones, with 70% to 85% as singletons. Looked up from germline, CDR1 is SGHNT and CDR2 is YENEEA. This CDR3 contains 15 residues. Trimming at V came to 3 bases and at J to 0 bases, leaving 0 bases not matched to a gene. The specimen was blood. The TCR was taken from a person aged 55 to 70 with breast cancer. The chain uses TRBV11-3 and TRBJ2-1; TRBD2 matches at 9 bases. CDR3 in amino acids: CASSFSGSSYNEQFF. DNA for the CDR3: TGTGCCAGCAGCTTTAGCGGGAGCTCCTACAATGAGCAGTTCTTC.